This entry lists 7 T cell receptor beta chains sequenced from one sample in a study of blood T cells in healthy people across ages (dated by TCRdb to 2014 to 2015). The method behind the library was 5' RACE. Sequenced using an Illumina HiSeq 2500. A second PCR of roughly 6 to 11 cycles was run with a J-beta primer mix and a sample-barcoded 5' primer. TCRdb applied fastp at Q25 and MiXCR to the public reads, then kept only in-frame beta chains. One record per CDR3 amino acid sequence lists the most common genes and DNA. This sample gives about 800,000 distinct CDR3 sequences in total; roughly 60% of them show up just once. The top ten hold roughly 22% of the sample. The sequencing sample was made of blood. These receptors came from a man aged 25-40 years in good health.

The chain links TRBV29-1 to TRBJ1-2, with TRBD1 identical over 9 bases. CDR1 is SQVTM, CDR2 ANQGSEA, per germline. The junction had 7 bases not matched to a gene; V was cut back by 7 bases and J by 7 bases. The length of the CDR3 is 12 residues. In nucleotides, the CDR3 is TGCAGCGCCCCCGGGACAGGGTCTGGCTACACCTTC. Protein sequence: CSAPGTGSGYTF.

This chain links TRBV7-2 with TRBJ1-1; no clear D gene. Germline CDR1 reads SGHTA; CDR2 reads FQGNSA. The CDR3 spans 13 residues. V lost 6 bases and J 1 base, leaving 9 bases between the germline ends. The CDR3 here is CASRPRQNTEAFF. The CDR3 DNA reads TGTGCCAGCAGACCAAGGCAGAACACTGAAGCTTTCTTT.

The rearrangement joins TRBV2 to TRBJ2-1, with D uncertain. With 6 bases removed from V and 5 bases from J, the gap between germline ends came to 11 bases. CDR3 length equals 13 residues. The germline CDR1 and CDR2 sequences are SNHLY and FYNNEI. Here the CDR3 reads CASRKDQNNEQFF. The CDR3 nucleotides read TGTGCCAGCAGGAAGGACCAGAACAATGAGCAGTTCTTC. The full variable domain, with the rest looked up from reference TRBV2 and TRBJ2-1, is EPEVTQTPSHQVTQMGQEVILRCVPISNHLYFYWYRQILGQKVEFLVSFYNNEISEKSEIFDDQFSVERPDGSNFTLKIRSTKLEDSAMYFCASRKDQNNEQFFGPGTRLTVL.

The rearrangement uses TRBV5-1 and TRBJ1-2; the match to TRBD1 covers 7 bases. The ends lost 4 bases at V and 8 bases at J; junction bases unmatched: 8. The germline V gene has CDR1 SGHRS and CDR2 YFSETQ. The CDR3 totals 13 residues. This chain's CDR3 is CASSIRQGFGYTF. In DNA, the CDR3 is TGCGCCAGCAGCATAAGACAGGGTTTCGGCTACACCTTC. The whole variable domain, filled in from reference TRBV5-1 and TRBJ1-2, reads KAGVTQTPRYLIKTRGQQVTLSCSPISGHRSVSWYQQTPGQGLQFLFEYFSETQRNKGNFPGRFSGRQFSNSRSEMNVSTLELGDSALYLCASSIRQGFGYTFGSGTRLTVV.

This rearrangement joins TRBV20-1 to TRBJ2-3; D gene unclear. In germline, CDR1 is DFQATT, CDR2 SNEGSKA (reference sequence). The germline V and J ends were trimmed by 0 bases and 2 bases, with 6 bases remaining between them. The CDR3 runs 13 residues. The CDR3 loop reads CSAREDVTDTQYF. The CDR3 bases are TGCAGTGCTAGAGAGGACGTCACAGATACGCAGTATTTT.

This clonotype was observed a few times. The rearrangement joins TRBV12-3 or TRBV12-4 to TRBJ2-6, with D possibly TRBD2 on 6 matching bases. The V end was cut by 0 bases, the J end by 2 bases, with 11 bases between. The CDR3 is 17 residues long. DNA for the CDR3: TGTGCCAGCAGTTTAGCTATCTCGGGAGCTGGGGCCAACGTCCTGACTTTC. It codes for CASSLAISGAGANVLTF.

V usage is TRBV20-1 and J usage is TRBJ2-5; 8 bases are shared with TRBD2. V lost 0 bases and J lost 9; bases outside the gene matches: 15. The CDR3 extends over 16 amino acids. Germline V gene sequence: CDR1 DFQATT, CDR2 SNEGSKA (reference sequence). For the CDR3, the DNA is TGCAGTGCTAGAGATGCGAGCGGGGGACCTTTGGTGGCCCAGTACTTC. The encoded protein is CSARDASGGPLVAQYF.